A selection of T cell receptor beta chains follows, all from one sample in a study of glioma-infiltrating T cells. TCRdb re-called the multiplex PCR reads through MiXCR, storing one row per CDR3 protein. This table holds some 110,000 distinct CDR3 sequences, less than 30% found once. The sample comprised glioma tissue, nonneoplastic brain tissue, or PBMCs (not recorded which). The origin of the receptors is a human donor with low-grade glioma or glioblastoma, undergoing nonglioma brain surgery, or in good health (not recorded which). Both conserved end residues are part of each CDR3.

CDR3: CASRGWDEQFF; V: TRBV27; length: 11
CDR3: CASSSWQRDTGELFF; V: TRBV6-1; length: 15
CDR3: CASRRQGAAKNIQYF; V: TRBV12-3/TRBV12-4; length: 15
CDR3: CAISGEQAYNEQYF; V: TRBV10-3; length: 14
CDR3: CASSSRYQGQDTQYF; V: TRBV4-3; length: 15
CDR3: CASSYFGTSDYNEQFF; V: TRBV6-6; length: 16
CDR3: CASSPRPGQGISEVIF; V: TRBV18; length: 16
CDR3: CASSPSGGGVGYTF; V: TRBV11-2; length: 14
CDR3: CASSQEKRFTDTQYF; V: TRBV4-3; length: 15
CDR3: CASTRTGGPYNEQFF; V: TRBV19; length: 15
CDR3: CASSLGLTTDTQYF; V: TRBV28; length: 14
CDR3: CASSALIGRIPQYTQYF; V: TRBV11-2; length: 17
CDR3: CASSPRTSGRARFYEQYF; V: TRBV12-3/TRBV12-4; length: 18
CDR3: CASSHKASSRQDNQPQHF; V: TRBV4-1; length: 18
CDR3: CSANQVYQETQYF; V: TRBV29-1; length: 13
CDR3: CSARRDVGQGQPQHF; V: TRBV20-1; length: 15
CDR3: CASRPGTGGNEQYF; V: TRBV10-2; length: 14
CDR3: CASSMNPTGGTEAFF; V: TRBV19; length: 15
CDR3: CASSPSGPVTQYF; V: TRBV7-2; length: 13
CDR3: CASRPGYMNTEAFF; V: TRBV6-4; length: 14
CDR3: CSAPPGLASDTQYF; V: TRBV20-1; length: 14
CDR3: CASSPQVGSRSYGYTF; V: TRBV7-2; length: 16
CDR3: CASSHLGQFNQPQHF; V: TRBV3-1; length: 15
CDR3: CASSYTPDGTRYNEQFF; V: TRBV6-6; length: 17
CDR3: CASSLGSATEAFF; V: TRBV27; length: 13
CDR3: CATSREGVSYEQYF; V: TRBV15; length: 14
CDR3: CSANDSPNQPQHF; V: TRBV20-1; length: 13
CDR3: CASSLEASSRETQYF; V: TRBV11-2; length: 15